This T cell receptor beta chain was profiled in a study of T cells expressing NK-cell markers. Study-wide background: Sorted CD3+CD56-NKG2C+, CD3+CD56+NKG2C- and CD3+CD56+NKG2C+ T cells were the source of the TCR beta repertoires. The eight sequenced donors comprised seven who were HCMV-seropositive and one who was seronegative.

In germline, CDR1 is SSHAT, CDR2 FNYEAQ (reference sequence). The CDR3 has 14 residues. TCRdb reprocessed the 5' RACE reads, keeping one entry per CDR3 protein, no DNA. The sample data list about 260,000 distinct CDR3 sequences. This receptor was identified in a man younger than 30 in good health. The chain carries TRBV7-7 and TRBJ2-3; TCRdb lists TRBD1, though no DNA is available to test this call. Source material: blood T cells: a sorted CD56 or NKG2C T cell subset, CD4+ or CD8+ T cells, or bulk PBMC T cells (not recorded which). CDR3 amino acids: CASSPTGGTDTQYF.